This TCR beta chain emerged from a study of T-cell reconstitution after alpha-beta-depleted transplantation in children. The CDR3 has 15 amino acids. Germline values: CDR1 ENHRY, CDR2 SYGVKD. Trimming at V came to 3 bases and at J to 6 bases, leaving 5 bases not matched to a gene. Using unique molecular identifiers, the investigators prepared the TCRbeta library. TCRdb re-called the PCR reads with MiXCR, one entry per CDR3 protein. The sample records about 830,000 distinct CDR3 sequences, 16% being singletons. Findings of the study overall: A year post-transplant, T-cell counts and diversity derived mostly from newly produced T cells. Several hundred expanded graft clones reportedly were the source of alpha-beta T cells about two months after transplant.

This clonotype was counted only a few times. Its antigen is as yet unknown. This clonotype was obtained from a male patient between 5 and 17 years old who had a stem cell transplant for acute lymphoblastic leukemia, so the T cells may come from the graft donor. The specimen was PBMCs, mostly from graft donor cells, collected 360 days after TCRalphabeta/CD19-depleted stem cell transplant. V and J are TRBV10-3 and TRBJ2-2; TRBD2 aligns across 9 bases. The CDR3 loop is CAISDSPSGAGELFF. CDR3 nucleotide sequence: TGTGCCATCAGTGACTCCCCTAGCGGGGCCGGGGAGCTGTTTTTT.